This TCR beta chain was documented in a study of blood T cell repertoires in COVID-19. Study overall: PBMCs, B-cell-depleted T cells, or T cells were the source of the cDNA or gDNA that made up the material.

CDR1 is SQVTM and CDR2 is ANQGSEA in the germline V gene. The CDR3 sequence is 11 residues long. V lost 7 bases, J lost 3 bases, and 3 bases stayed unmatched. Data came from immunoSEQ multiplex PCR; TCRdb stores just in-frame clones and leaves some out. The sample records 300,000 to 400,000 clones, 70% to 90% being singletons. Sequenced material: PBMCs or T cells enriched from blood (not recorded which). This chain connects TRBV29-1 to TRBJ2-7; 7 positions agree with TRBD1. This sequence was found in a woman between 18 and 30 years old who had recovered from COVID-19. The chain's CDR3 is CSARDSYEQYF. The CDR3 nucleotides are TGCAGCGCTCGGGACAGCTACGAGCAGTACTTC.